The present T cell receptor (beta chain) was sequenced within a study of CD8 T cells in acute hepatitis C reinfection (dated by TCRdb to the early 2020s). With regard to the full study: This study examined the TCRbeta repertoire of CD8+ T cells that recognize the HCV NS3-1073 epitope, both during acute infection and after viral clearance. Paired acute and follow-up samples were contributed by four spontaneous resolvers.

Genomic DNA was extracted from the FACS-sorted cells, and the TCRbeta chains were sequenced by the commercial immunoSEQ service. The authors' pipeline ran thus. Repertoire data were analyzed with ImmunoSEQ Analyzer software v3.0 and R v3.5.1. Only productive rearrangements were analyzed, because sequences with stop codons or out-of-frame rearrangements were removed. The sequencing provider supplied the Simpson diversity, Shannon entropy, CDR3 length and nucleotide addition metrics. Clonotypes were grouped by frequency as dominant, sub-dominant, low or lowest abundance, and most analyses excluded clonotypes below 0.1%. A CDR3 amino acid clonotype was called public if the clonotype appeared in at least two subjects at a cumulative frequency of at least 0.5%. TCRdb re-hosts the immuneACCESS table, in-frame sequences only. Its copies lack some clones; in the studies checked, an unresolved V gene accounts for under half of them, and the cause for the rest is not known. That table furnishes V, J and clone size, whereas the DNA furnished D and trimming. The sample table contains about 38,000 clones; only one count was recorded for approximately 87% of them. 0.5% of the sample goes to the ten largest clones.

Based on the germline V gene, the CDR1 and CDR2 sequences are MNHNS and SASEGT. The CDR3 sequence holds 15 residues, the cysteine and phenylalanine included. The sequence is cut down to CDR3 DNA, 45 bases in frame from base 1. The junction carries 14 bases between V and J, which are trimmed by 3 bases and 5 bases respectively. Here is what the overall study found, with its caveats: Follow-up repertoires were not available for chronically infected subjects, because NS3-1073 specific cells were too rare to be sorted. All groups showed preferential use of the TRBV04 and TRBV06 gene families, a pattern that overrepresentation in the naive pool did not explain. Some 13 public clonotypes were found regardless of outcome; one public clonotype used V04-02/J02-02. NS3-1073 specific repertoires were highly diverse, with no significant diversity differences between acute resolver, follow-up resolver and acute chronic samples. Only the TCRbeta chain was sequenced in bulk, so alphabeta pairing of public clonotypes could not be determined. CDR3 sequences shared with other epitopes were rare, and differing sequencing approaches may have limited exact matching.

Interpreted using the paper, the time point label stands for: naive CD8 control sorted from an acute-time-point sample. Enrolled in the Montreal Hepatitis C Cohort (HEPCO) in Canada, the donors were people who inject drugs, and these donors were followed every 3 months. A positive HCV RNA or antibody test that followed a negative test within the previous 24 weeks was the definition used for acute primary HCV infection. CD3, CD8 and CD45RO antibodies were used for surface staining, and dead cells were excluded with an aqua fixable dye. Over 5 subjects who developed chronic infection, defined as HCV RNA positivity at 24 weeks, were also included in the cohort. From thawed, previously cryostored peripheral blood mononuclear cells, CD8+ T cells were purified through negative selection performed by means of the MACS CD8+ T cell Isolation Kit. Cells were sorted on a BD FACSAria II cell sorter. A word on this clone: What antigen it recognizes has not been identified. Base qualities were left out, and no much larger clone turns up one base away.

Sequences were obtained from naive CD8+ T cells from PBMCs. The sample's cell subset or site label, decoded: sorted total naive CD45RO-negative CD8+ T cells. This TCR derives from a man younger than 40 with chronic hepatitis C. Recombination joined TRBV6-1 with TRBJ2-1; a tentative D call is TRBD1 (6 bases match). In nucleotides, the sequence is TGTGCCAGCAGTGAGAGGGGGTGGGGGCACAATGAGCAGTTCTTC. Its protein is CASSERGWGHNEQFF.